The 20 T cell receptor beta chains presented below share a single source sample, sequenced in a study of blood T cell repertoires in COVID-19. The assay was immunoSEQ multiplex PCR, and TCRdb's table has in-frame clones only and misses some. The table shows 300,000 to 350,000 clones, with around 89% occurring only once. The sample consisted of peripheral blood. These receptors all come from a woman in her twenties or thirties with COVID-19, enrolled during active disease.

V usage is TRBV24-1 and J usage is TRBJ1-3; D is possibly TRBD1 (6 bases). The CDR3 runs to 14 residues. V lost 10 bases and J lost 4, with 16 bases in between. Germline loops: CDR1 KGHDR, CDR2 SFDVKD. This CDR3 is CATNLQGKGNTIYF. The CDR3 nucleotides are TGTGCCACTAACCTACAGGGTAAGGGAAACACCATATATTTT.

The chain links TRBV29-1 to TRBJ2-1, with a tentative D call TRBD2 (5 bases). This CDR3 has 11 residues. V was pared by 4 bases and J by 9 bases, with 10 bases between. The V gene's germline CDR1 is SQVTM and CDR2 ANQGSEA. The chain's CDR3 is CSVAPRGEQFF. CDR3 DNA: TGCAGCGTTGCCCCCCGGGGTGAGCAGTTCTTC.

The gene calls are TRBV5-6 and TRBJ1-3; 8 bases agree with TRBD1. The V and J ends lost 4 bases and 4 bases, in that order; junction bases with no gene match: 10. There are 16 residues in the CDR3. Germline assignment: CDR1 SGHDT and CDR2 YYEEEE. The CDR3, as DNA: TGTGCCAGCAGCCCGTCGACAGGGGCGCCCGGAAACACCATATATTTT. Its protein is CASSPSTGAPGNTIYF.

The chain joins TRBV19 to TRBJ1-2; TRBD1 matches 8 bases. The CDR3 length is 14 residues. Losses at the gene ends were 5 bases for V and 5 bases for J; bases not matched to a gene: 7. Germline V lookup: CDR1 LNHDA, CDR2 SQIVND (reference sequence). CDR3 DNA: TGTGCCAGTAGTCCGGACAGGGTTGGGTATGGCTACACCTTC. It yields the protein CASSPDRVGYGYTF.

The genes are TRBV7-2 and TRBJ2-5; 10 bases map to TRBD1. V was clipped by 5 bases and J by 5 bases; unmatched bases: 8. The CDR3 sequence is 15 residues long. Germline-derived CDR1 and CDR2 are SGHTA and FQGNSA. The CDR3 nucleotides are TGTGCCAGCAGCCCCGGGGACAGGGGCGGCGAGACCCAGTACTTC. This codes for CASSPGDRGGETQYF.

V is TRBV2 and J is TRBJ2-7; D perhaps matches TRBD1 (6 bases). This CDR3 comprises 14 residues. Germline assignment: CDR1 SNHLY and CDR2 FYNNEI. Deletions cut 6 bases from V and 1 base from J, with 13 bases between. CDR3 bases: TGTGCCAGCAGGACCGGGACACAGTCCTACGAGCAGTACTTC. The encoded protein is CASRTGTQSYEQYF.

The V gene is TRBV9, the J gene TRBJ2-5; TRBD2 aligns across 7 bases. The CDR3 totals 16 residues. Trimming removed 4 bases from V and 1 base from J; junction bases left unmatched: 10. In germline, CDR1 is SGDLS, CDR2 YYNGEE. CDR3 DNA sequence: TGTGCCAGCAGCCTTTTCGGGGGGTCGCCCCAAGAGACCCAGTACTTC. Amino acid sequence: CASSLFGGSPQETQYF.

This sequence joins TRBV2 and TRBJ2-2; D possibly corresponds to TRBD2 (7 bases). The length of the CDR3 is 17 residues. CDR1 is SNHLY and CDR2 is FYNNEI in the germline V gene. The V end was cut by 3 bases, the J end by 4 bases, with 18 bases between. DNA of the CDR3: TGTGCCAGCAGTGAGGGCATTCAGGGGAGGGGCACCGGGGAGCTGTTTTTT. The encoded protein is CASSEGIQGRGTGELFF.

The chain has TRBV7-9 and TRBJ1-2; TRBD1 matches 7 bases. The V gene end was trimmed by 4 bases and the J gene end by 2 bases; junction bases not matched to a gene: 7. This CDR3 comprises 15 residues. Germline CDR1 and CDR2: SEHNR and FQNEAQ (reference sequence). The CDR3 nucleotides read TGTGCCAGCAGCTCAGGACAGGTTGCCAACTATGGCTACACCTTC. This codes for CASSSGQVANYGYTF.

J is TRBJ2-2 and V is TRBV19; a possible D gene is TRBD2 (5 bases). The CDR3 is 14 amino acids. Germline V gene lookup returns CDR1 LNHDA and CDR2 SQIVND (reference sequence). Deletions cut 1 base from V and 6 bases from J, with 9 bases between. CDR3 amino acids: CASSIVEGAGELFF. DNA of the CDR3: TGTGCCAGTAGTATAGTTGAGGGCGCCGGGGAGCTGTTTTTT.

This chain connects TRBV18 to TRBJ1-3, with D uncertain. Germline V lookup: CDR1 KGHSH, CDR2 LQKENI. The CDR3 extends over 14 amino acids. The V end lost 0 bases, the J end lost 4 bases, and 7 bases lay between the germline ends. The CDR3 nucleotides read TGTGCCAGCTCACCACCGCCCCAGGGAAACACCATATATTTT. This gives the protein CASSPPPQGNTIYF.

Written as DNA, the CDR3 is TGTGCCAGCAGAAAGGGGCACAGCAATCAGCCCCAGCATTTT. It is translated as CASRKGHSNQPQHF. The chain combines TRBV6-5 with TRBJ1-5; D is possibly TRBD1 (5 bases). The V end lost 6 bases, the J end lost 1 base, and 10 bases lay between the germline ends. Germline V gives CDR1 MNHEY, CDR2 SVGAGI. The CDR3 is made up of 14 amino acids.

The chain joins TRBV19 to TRBJ1-1, with D unresolved. CDR1 and CDR2 from the germline V gene are LNHDA and SQIVND (reference sequence). The CDR3 covers 14 residues. V shed 3 bases and J shed 4 bases, with 12 bases lying between them. In DNA form, the CDR3 reads TGTGCCAGTAGTATGGCGGGGTCTGTCACTGAAGCTTTCTTT. Its protein is CASSMAGSVTEAFF.

This rearrangement joins TRBV4-2 to TRBJ2-7; the match to TRBD2 covers 7 bases. The CDR3 runs to 13 residues. The germline V gene has CDR1 LGHNA and CDR2 YNFKEQ. Trimming at V came to 1 base and at J to 12 bases, leaving 9 bases not matched to a gene. CDR3 DNA sequence: TGTGCCAGCAGCCAAGTGGGGACTACCGAGAGGTACTTC. This gives the protein CASSQVGTTERYF.

The chain employs TRBV7-9 and TRBJ1-3; no definite D call. The germline V gene encodes CDR1 SEHNR and CDR2 FQNEAQ (reference sequence). The CDR3 loop spans 15 amino acids. V was pared by 3 bases and J by 0 bases, with 9 bases between. This CDR3 reads CASSLRVSSGNTIYF. DNA for the CDR3: TGTGCCAGCAGCTTGAGGGTCTCCTCTGGAAACACCATATATTTT. Full variable domain (remainder filled in from reference TRBV7-9 and TRBJ1-3): DTGVSQNPRHKITKRGQNVTFRCDPISEHNRLYWYRQTLGQGPEFLTYFQNEAQLEKSRLLSDRFSAERPKGSFSTLEIQRTEQGDSAMYLCASSLRVSSGNTIYFGEGSWLTVV.

The gene calls are TRBV2 and TRBJ1-2, with 8 positions matching TRBD1. V lost 6 bases, J lost 0 bases, and 6 bases stayed unmatched. Germline CDR1 reads SNHLY; CDR2 reads FYNNEI. This CDR3 contains 15 residues. In DNA form, the CDR3 reads TGTGCCAGCAGGCATGGACAGGGACCTAACTATGGCTACACCTTC. It encodes CASRHGQGPNYGYTF.

The V and J genes are TRBV11-2 and TRBJ1-2; possibly TRBD1 for D (6 bases). CDR1 SGHAT and CDR2 FQNNGV come from the germline V gene. The CDR3 runs 15 residues. Between the trimmed V and J ends, which lost 3 bases and 3 bases, there was a span of 14 bases. The CDR3 DNA is TGTGCCAGCAGCTTCCCTGGGGGCGATCACTATGGCTACACCTTC. It translates to CASSFPGGDHYGYTF. The whole variable domain, filled in from reference TRBV11-2 and TRBJ1-2, reads EAGVAQSPRYKIIEKRQSVAFWCNPISGHATLYWYQQILGQGPKLLIQFQNNGVVDDSQLPKDRFSAERLKGVDSTLKIQPAKLEDSAVYLCASSFPGGDHYGYTFGSGTRLTVV.

The chain employs TRBV4-1 and TRBJ1-6; D is possibly TRBD1 (6 bases). This CDR3 is 17 amino acids long. CDR1 is MGHRA, CDR2 YSYEKL, per germline. V lost 6 bases to trimming and J lost 0 bases, with 15 bases between them. The CDR3 here is CASSLRQGSSYNSPLHF. CDR3 DNA: TGCGCCAGCAGTCTTCGGCAGGGGAGCTCCTATAATTCACCCCTCCACTTT.

The V gene is TRBV19, the J gene TRBJ1-1; D remains ambiguous. V dropped 1 base and J dropped 5 bases, with 8 bases sitting between them. CDR1 and CDR2 (germline): LNHDA, SQIVND (reference sequence). The CDR3 runs to 13 residues. In DNA form, the CDR3 reads TGTGCCAGTAGTATAGCTCGAGGGACTGAAGCTTTCTTT. Its protein is CASSIARGTEAFF. The full variable domain, its missing parts supplied by reference TRBV19 and TRBJ1-1, is DGGITQSPKYLFRKEGQNVTLSCEQNLNHDAMYWYRQDPGQGLRLIYYSQIVNDFQKGDIAEGYSVSREKKESFPLTVTSAQKNPTAFYLCASSIARGTEAFFGQGTRLTVV.

V is TRBV3-1 (or the pseudogene TRBV3-2) and J is TRBJ1-1, with a tentative D call TRBD1 (6 bases). Germline loops: CDR1 LGHDT, CDR2 YNNKEL (reference sequence). V lost 3 bases and J lost 7, with 18 bases in between. The CDR3 runs to 15 residues. The CDR3 region is CASSHLRGTKNEAFF. The CDR3 DNA reads as TGTGCCAGCAGCCACCTCAGGGGCACGAAGAATGAAGCTTTCTTT.